This TCR beta chain was observed in a study of memory CD4+ T cells and cytomegalovirus serostatus. Only in-frame clones appear in the TCRdb table, and some are missing; sequencing was by immunoSEQ multiplex PCR. The sample records 25,000 to 30,000 clones, about 76% being singletons. The sort gate was single viable CD3+CD4+CD8-CD45RO+ cells for memory CD4+ T cells. What was sequenced was memory CD4+ T cells from blood. The source is an adult in good health and CMV-seronegative.

The CDR3 DNA sequence: TGTGCCAGCAGCCCCAGACAGGGCATCTATGGCTACACCTTC. Translated: CASSPRQGIYGYTF. This chain links TRBV7-2 with TRBJ1-2; 7 nucleotides match TRBD1. The CDR3 has 14 residues. Germline CDR1 SGHTA, CDR2 FQGNSA. The trim removed 5 bases at V and 4 bases at J, leaving 7 bases unmatched.